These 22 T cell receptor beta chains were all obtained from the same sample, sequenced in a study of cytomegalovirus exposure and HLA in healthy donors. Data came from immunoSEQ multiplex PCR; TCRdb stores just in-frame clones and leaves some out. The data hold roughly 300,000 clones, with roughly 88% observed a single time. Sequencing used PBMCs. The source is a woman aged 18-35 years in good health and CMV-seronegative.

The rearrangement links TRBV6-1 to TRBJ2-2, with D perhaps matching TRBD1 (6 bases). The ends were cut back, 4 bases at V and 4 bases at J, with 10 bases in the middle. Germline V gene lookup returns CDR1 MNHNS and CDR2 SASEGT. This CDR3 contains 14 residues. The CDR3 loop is CASSGDTRTGELFF. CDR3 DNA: TGTGCCAGCAGTGGGGACACTCGCACCGGGGAGCTGTTTTTT.

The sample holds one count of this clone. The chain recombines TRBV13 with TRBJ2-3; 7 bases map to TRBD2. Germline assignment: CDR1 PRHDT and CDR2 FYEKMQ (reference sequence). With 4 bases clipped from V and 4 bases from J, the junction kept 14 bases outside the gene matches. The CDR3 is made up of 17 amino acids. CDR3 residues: CASSSTPGTTAPDTQYF. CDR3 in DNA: TGTGCCAGCAGCTCAACCCCCGGGACTACCGCACCAGATACGCAGTATTTT.

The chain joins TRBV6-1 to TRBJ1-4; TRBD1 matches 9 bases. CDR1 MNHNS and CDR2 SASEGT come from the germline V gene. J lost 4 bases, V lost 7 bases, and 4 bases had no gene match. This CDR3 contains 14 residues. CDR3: CASTKGQGNEKLFF. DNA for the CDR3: TGTGCCAGCACCAAGGGACAGGGTAATGAAAAACTGTTTTTT.

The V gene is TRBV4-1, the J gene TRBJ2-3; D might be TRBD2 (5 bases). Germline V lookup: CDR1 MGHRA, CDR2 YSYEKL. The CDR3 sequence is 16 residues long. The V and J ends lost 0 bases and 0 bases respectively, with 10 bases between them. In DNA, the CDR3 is TGCGCCAGCAGCCAAGATCGGGGTCTTAGCACAGATACGCAGTATTTT. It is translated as CASSQDRGLSTDTQYF.

The CDR3 DNA is TGTGCCACCAGCAGGGACAGGGCCGTAGATACGCAGTATTTT. It translates to CATSRDRAVDTQYF. V is TRBV15 and J is TRBJ2-3; 8 positions agree with TRBD1. This CDR3 contains 14 residues. With 3 bases clipped from V and 5 bases from J, the junction kept 4 bases outside the gene matches. Germline V gives CDR1 LNHNV, CDR2 YYDKDF (reference sequence).

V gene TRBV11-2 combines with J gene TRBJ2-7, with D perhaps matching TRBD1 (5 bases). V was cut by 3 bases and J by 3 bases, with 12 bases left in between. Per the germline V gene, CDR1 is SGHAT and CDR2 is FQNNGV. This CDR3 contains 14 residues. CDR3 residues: CASSFGHPGYEQYF. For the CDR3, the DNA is TGTGCCAGCAGCTTCGGACATCCTGGCTACGAGCAGTACTTC.

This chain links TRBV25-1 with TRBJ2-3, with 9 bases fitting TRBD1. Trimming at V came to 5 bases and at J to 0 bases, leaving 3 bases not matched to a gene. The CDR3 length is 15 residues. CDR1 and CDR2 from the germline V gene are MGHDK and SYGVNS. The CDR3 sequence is CASSWDRESTDTQYF. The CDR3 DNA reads TGTGCCAGCAGTTGGGACAGGGAGAGCACAGATACGCAGTATTTT. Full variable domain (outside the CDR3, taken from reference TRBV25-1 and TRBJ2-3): EADIYQTPRYLVIGTGKKITLECSQTMGHDKMYWYQQDPGMELHLIHYSYGVNSTEKGDLSSESTVSRIRTEHFPLTLESARPSHTSQYLCASSWDRESTDTQYFGPGTRLTVL.

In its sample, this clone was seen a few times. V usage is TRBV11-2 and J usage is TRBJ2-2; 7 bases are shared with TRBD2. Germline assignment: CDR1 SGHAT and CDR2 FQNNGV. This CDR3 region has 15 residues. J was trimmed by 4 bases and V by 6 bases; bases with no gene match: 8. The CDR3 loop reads CASREREVVTGELFF. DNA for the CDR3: TGTGCCAGCAGGGAACGGGAGGTAGTCACCGGGGAGCTGTTTTTT.

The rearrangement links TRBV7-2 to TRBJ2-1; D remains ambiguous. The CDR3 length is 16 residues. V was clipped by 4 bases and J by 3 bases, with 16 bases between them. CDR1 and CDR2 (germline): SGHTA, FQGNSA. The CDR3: CASSSPTVLDYNEQFF. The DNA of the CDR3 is TGTGCCAGCAGCTCGCCCACGGTCCTCGACTACAATGAGCAGTTCTTC.

The CDR3 region has the DNA TGTGCCAGCAGTTCCTATAGCGGGAGTGATACGCAGTATTTT. Encoded protein: CASSSYSGSDTQYF. The chain couples TRBV27 to TRBJ2-3; TRBD2 matches 9 bases. This CDR3 spans 14 amino acids. Trimming at V came to 4 bases and at J to 6 bases, leaving 5 bases not matched to a gene. Germline-derived CDR1 and CDR2 are MNHEY and SMNVEV (reference sequence).

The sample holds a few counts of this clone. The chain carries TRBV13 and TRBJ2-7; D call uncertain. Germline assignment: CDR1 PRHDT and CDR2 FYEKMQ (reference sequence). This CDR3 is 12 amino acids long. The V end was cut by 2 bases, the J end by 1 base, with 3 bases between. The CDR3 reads CASSLRSYEQYF. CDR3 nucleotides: TGTGCCAGCAGCTTACGGTCCTACGAGCAGTACTTC.

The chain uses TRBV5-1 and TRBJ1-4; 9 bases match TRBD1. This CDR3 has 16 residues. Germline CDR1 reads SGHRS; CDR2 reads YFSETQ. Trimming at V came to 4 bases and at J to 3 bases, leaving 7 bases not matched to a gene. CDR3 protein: CASSPGTGLSNEKLFF. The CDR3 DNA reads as TGCGCCAGCAGCCCCGGGACAGGGTTGTCTAATGAAAAACTGTTTTTT.

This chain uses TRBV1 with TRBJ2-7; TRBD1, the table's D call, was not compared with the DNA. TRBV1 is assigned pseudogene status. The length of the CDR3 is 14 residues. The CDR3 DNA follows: TGCACCAGCAGCCCCGGGACATGGCGCTACGAGCAGTACTTC. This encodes CTSSPGTWRYEQYF.

CDR3 coding DNA: TGTGCCAGCTCACCACTCAGCCCTAGCGAGCAGTACTTC. Its protein product is CASSPLSPSEQYF. The chain uses TRBV18 and TRBJ2-7; no firm D call. Germline V gives CDR1 KGHSH, CDR2 LQKENI. The CDR3 loop spans 13 amino acids. The V and J ends lost 1 base and 6 bases respectively, with 10 bases between them.

In DNA form, the CDR3 reads TGTGCCAGCAGAGTCACTAGCGGGGGCACAGATACGCAGTATTTT. It encodes CASRVTSGGTDTQYF. The gene calls are TRBV28 and TRBJ2-3; 10 nucleotides agree with TRBD2. J lost 1 base, V lost 6 bases, and 4 bases had no gene match. Germline V gives CDR1 MDHEN, CDR2 SYDVKM. This CDR3 region has 15 residues.

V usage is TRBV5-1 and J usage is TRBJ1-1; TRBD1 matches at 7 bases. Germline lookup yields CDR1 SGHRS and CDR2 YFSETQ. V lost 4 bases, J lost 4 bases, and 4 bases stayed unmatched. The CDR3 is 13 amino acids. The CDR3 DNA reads TGCGCCAGCAGCCCTGCAGGGGGCACTGAAGCTTTCTTT. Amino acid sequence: CASSPAGGTEAFF.

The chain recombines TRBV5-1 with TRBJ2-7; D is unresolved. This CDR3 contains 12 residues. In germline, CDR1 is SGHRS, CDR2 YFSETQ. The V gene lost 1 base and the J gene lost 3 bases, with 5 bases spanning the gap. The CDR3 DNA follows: TGCGCCAGCAGCTTGTATAACTACGAGCAGTACTTC. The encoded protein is CASSLYNYEQYF.

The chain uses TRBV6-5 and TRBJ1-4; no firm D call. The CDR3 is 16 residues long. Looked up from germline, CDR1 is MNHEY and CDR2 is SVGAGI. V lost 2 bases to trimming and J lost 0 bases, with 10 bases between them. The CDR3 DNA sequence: TGTGCCAGCAGTTACGGCAGTAACCCAACTAATGAAAAACTGTTTTTT. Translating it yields CASSYGSNPTNEKLFF.

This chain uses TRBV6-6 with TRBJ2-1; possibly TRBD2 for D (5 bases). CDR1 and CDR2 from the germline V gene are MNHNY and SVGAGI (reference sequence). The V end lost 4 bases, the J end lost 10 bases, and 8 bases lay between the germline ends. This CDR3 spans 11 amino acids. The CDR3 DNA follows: TGTGCCAGCAGTTTAGCGCAAGAGCAGTTCTTC. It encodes CASSLAQEQFF.

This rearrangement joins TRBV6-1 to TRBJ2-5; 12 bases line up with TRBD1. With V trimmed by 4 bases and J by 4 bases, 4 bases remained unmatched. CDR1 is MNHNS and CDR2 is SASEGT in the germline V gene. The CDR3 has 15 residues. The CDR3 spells CASSAGQGAGETQYF. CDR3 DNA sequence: TGTGCCAGCAGTGCGGGACAGGGGGCGGGAGAGACCCAGTACTTC.

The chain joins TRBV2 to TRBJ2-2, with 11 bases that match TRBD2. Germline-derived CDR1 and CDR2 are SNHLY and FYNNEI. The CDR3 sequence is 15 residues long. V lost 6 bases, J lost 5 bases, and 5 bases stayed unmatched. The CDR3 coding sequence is TGTGCCAGCAGATTAGCGGGAGGGGGGACCGGGGAGCTGTTTTTT. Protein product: CASRLAGGGTGELFF.

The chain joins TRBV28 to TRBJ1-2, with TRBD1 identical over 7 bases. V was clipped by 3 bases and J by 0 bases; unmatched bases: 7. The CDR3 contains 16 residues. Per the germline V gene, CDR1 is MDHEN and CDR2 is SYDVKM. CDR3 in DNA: TGTGCCAGCAGTTTTCAGACAGGGACGGCTAACTATGGCTACACCTTC. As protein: CASSFQTGTANYGYTF.